This TCR beta chain was captured by sequencing in a study of blood T cells in healthy people across ages. Study outcomes and limitations: With unsorted PBMCs, a conclusive comparison of naive versus antigen-experienced cells was not possible.

On this clonotype itself: Its antigen is still unknown.

Researchers report isolating at least 7 million PBMCs per sample. The CDR3 has 14 amino acids. Trimming removed 2 bases from V and 5 bases from J, with 13 bases in between. Germline V lookup: CDR1 SGHRS, CDR2 YFSETQ. Combining a sample-barcoded 5' primer with a J-beta primer mix, a second PCR ran for about 7 to 11 cycles. MiXCR, run by TCRdb on the 5' RACE reads, gives a single entry per CDR3 protein. The sample yields 1.5 million or so distinct CDR3 sequences, less than 45% seen once. This chain joins TRBV5-1 and TRBJ2-5; a possible D gene is TRBD1 (6 bases). The sequence came from a woman between 18 and 29 years old in good health. The sample was blood. Here the CDR3 DNA reads TGCGCCAGCAGCTTTGGGGGCCCTGGTGAGACCCAGTACTTC. Protein: CASSFGGPGETQYF.